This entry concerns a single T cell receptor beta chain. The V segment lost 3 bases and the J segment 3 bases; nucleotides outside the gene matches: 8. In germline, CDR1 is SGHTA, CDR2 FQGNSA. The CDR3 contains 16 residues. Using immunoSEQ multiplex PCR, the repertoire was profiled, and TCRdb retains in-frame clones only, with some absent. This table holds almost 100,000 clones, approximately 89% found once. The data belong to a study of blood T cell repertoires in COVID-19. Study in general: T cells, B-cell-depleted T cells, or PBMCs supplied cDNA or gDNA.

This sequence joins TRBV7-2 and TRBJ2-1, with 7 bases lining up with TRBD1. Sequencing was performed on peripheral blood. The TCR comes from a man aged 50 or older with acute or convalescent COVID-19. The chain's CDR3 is CASSFYRGQNYNEQFF. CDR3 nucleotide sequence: TGTGCCAGCAGCTTCTACAGGGGCCAAAACTACAATGAGCAGTTCTTC.